These 21 T cell receptor beta chains were sequenced from one sample in a study of blood T cell repertoires in COVID-19. Produced via immunoSEQ multiplex PCR; TCRdb's table is partial and in-frame only. The sample contains around 480,000 clones, approximately 90% of which appear only once. Source material: peripheral blood. These receptors were collected from a woman aged 50 to 65 with COVID-19, enrolled during active disease.

The V gene is TRBV10-1, the J gene TRBJ2-1; TRBD2 aligns across 10 bases. In germline, CDR1 is WNHNN, CDR2 SYGVQD (reference sequence). Losses at the gene ends were 4 bases for V and 9 bases for J; bases not matched to a gene: 6. CDR3 size: 14 residues. CDR3 region: CASSGERGGVEQFF. The CDR3 DNA reads as TGCGCCAGCAGTGGGGAGCGGGGGGGCGTTGAGCAGTTCTTC.

V is TRBV9 and J is TRBJ1-3; D remains ambiguous. CDR3 length: 17 amino acids. V dropped 0 bases and J dropped 0 bases, with 13 bases sitting between them. Germline CDR1 SGDLS, CDR2 YYNGEE. The CDR3 DNA reads TGTGCCAGCAGCGTAGAACCCGGCGGTGGCTCTGGAAACACCATATATTTT. It translates to CASSVEPGGGSGNTIYF.

The chain carries TRBV7-2 and TRBJ1-1; 7 nucleotides match TRBD1. CDR1 is SGHTA and CDR2 is FQGNSA in the germline V gene. V gave up 6 bases and J gave up 8 bases; unmatched junction bases: 9. CDR3 length equals 13 residues. DNA of the CDR3: TGTGCCAGCAGTCGACCTGGGACAGCGGAAGCTTTCTTT. Encoded protein: CASSRPGTAEAFF. Combining the CDR3 with reference TRBV7-2 and TRBJ1-1 gives the whole variable domain GAGVSQSPSNKVTEKGKDVELRCDPISGHTALYWYRQSLGQGLEFLIYFQGNSAPDKSGLPSDRFSAERTGGSVSTLTIQRTQQEDSAVYLCASSRPGTAEAFFGQGTRLTVV.

The chain uses TRBV7-6 and TRBJ1-1; TRBD1 matches 8 bases. The CDR3 is made up of 14 amino acids. The junction had 8 bases not matched to a gene; V was cut back by 4 bases and J by 7 bases. Per the germline V gene, CDR1 is SGHVS and CDR2 is FNYEAQ. The chain's CDR3 is CASSSKLTGVEAFF. CDR3 bases: TGTGCCAGCAGCTCCAAACTGACAGGGGTTGAAGCTTTCTTT.

The chain is built from TRBV11-2 and TRBJ1-3; D remains unclear. The CDR3 is 14 residues long. From germline, CDR1 is SGHAT and CDR2 FQNNGV. Trimming removed 1 base at V and 4 bases at J, with 8 bases between. The CDR3 DNA reads TGTGCCAGCAGCTTAGGGGCGAACGGAAACACCATATATTTT. This codes for CASSLGANGNTIYF.

The V gene is TRBV5-4, the J gene TRBJ2-5, with D uncertain. The CDR3 is 11 amino acids. Trimming stripped 3 bases from V and 5 bases from J, with 5 bases between. Germline-derived CDR1 and CDR2 are SGHNT and YYREEE (reference sequence). The DNA of the CDR3 is TGTGCCAGCAGCTACGGGGAGACCCAGTACTTC. Encoded protein: CASSYGETQYF. Variable domain in full (rest from reference TRBV5-4 and TRBJ2-5): ETGVTQSPTHLIKTRGQQVTLRCSSQSGHNTVSWYQQALGQGPQFIFQYYREEENGRGNFPPRFSGLQFPNYSSELNVNALELDDSALYLCASSYGETQYFGPGTRLLVL.

The chain is built from TRBV19 and TRBJ1-5; no reliable D call. Between the trimmed V and J ends, which lost 1 base and 5 bases, there was a span of 9 bases. Germline V lookup: CDR1 LNHDA, CDR2 SQIVND (reference sequence). This CDR3 contains 14 residues. The CDR3 reads CASSIGLRDQPQHF. DNA of the CDR3: TGTGCCAGTAGTATAGGGTTGAGGGATCAGCCCCAGCATTTT.

This sequence joins TRBV7-3 and TRBJ1-2, with D possibly being TRBD1 (6 bases). The V gene's germline CDR1 is SGHTA and CDR2 FQGTGA. Trimming pared 2 bases from V and 6 bases from J, leaving 10 bases between. This CDR3 has 13 residues. The CDR3 DNA reads as TGTGCCAGCAGCTTAGGCAGGGGCCATGGCTACACCTTC. This sequence encodes CASSLGRGHGYTF.

The rearrangement uses TRBV10-3 and TRBJ1-1; no definite D call. Germline V gives CDR1 ENHRY, CDR2 SYGVKD. V was shortened by 7 bases and J by 4 bases, with 13 bases between the two germline ends. This CDR3 is 13 amino acids long. CDR3 sequence: CAIIGTPGTEAFF. In DNA, the CDR3 is TGTGCCATCATTGGCACCCCGGGCACTGAAGCTTTCTTT.

The genes are TRBV5-1 and TRBJ2-7; possibly TRBD2 for D (7 bases). The CDR3 covers 14 residues. The germline V and J ends were trimmed by 7 bases and 2 bases, with 16 bases remaining between them. The germline V gene has CDR1 SGHRS and CDR2 YFSETQ. The CDR3 DNA is TGCGCCAGCCAAGGGGGGGCAGACGCCTACGAGCAGTACTTC. This gives the protein CASQGGADAYEQYF.

This sequence joins TRBV6-5 and TRBJ1-5; no definite D call. CDR1 MNHEY and CDR2 SVGAGI come from the germline V gene. V lost 0 bases and J lost 0, with 6 bases in between. The length of the CDR3 is 15 residues. CDR3 nucleotides: TGTGCCAGCAGTTACTCGGGCAATAGCAATCAGCCCCAGCATTTT. Protein sequence: CASSYSGNSNQPQHF.

As for this clone: Germline is not matched at one junction end, which may reflect a read error. DNA of the CDR3: TGTGCCAGCAGTATTGGAGGGACGCAGTATTTT. It codes for CASSIGGTQYF. J is TRBJ2-3 and V is TRBV19; D possibly corresponds to TRBD2 (6 bases). Germline V gene sequence: CDR1 LNHDA, CDR2 SQIVND (reference sequence). The CDR3 totals 11 residues.

The rearrangement joins TRBV2 to TRBJ1-1, with D tentatively TRBD1 (5 bases). CDR1 is SNHLY, CDR2 FYNNEI, per germline. Trimming took off 5 bases at V and 1 base at J, with 14 bases between the two ends. This CDR3 region has 15 residues. This CDR3 reads CASSSPDTQNTEAFF. DNA for the CDR3: TGTGCCAGCAGTTCCCCGGACACGCAGAACACTGAAGCTTTCTTT. Drawing the rest from reference TRBV2 and TRBJ1-1, the complete variable domain is EPEVTQTPSHQVTQMGQEVILRCVPISNHLYFYWYRQILGQKVEFLVSFYNNEISEKSEIFDDQFSVERPDGSNFTLKIRSTKLEDSAMYFCASSSPDTQNTEAFFGQGTRLTVV.

The chain carries TRBV30 and TRBJ1-1; 10 bases line up with TRBD1. This CDR3 comprises 13 residues. Looked up from germline, CDR1 is GTSNPN and CDR2 is SVGIG (reference sequence). The J segment lost 5 bases and the V segment lost 5 bases, leaving 5 bases of the junction unmatched. The CDR3 region is CAWAGQGMTEAFF. The CDR3 region has the DNA TGTGCCTGGGCGGGACAGGGGATGACTGAAGCTTTCTTT.

The rearrangement joins TRBV5-1 to TRBJ2-1; 15 bases agree with TRBD2. The germline CDR1 and CDR2 sequences are SGHRS and YFSETQ. Trimming at V came to 4 bases and at J to 12 bases, leaving 8 bases not matched to a gene. The CDR3 has 15 amino acids. CDR3 DNA: TGCGCCAGCAGCCCGGGACTAGCGGGGGGCGAAGGGCAGTTCTTC. It yields the protein CASSPGLAGGEGQFF.

V and J are TRBV25-1 and TRBJ2-1, with 10 bases fitting TRBD2. The CDR3 consists of 15 residues. Germline V gene data show CDR1 as MGHDK and CDR2 as SYGVNS. Trimming took 8 bases from V and 8 from J; bases not matched to a gene: 12. The CDR3 is CASRSGGTRWDEQFF. CDR3 sequence (DNA): TGTGCCAGCCGTAGCGGGGGGACCCGATGGGATGAGCAGTTCTTC.

In this sample, this clone turned up a few times. This sequence joins TRBV5-6 and TRBJ1-5, with 11 bases fitting TRBD1. Germline V gene lookup returns CDR1 SGHDT and CDR2 YYEEEE. The CDR3 has 13 amino acids. The junction had 0 bases not matched to a gene; V was cut back by 4 bases and J by 6 bases. CDR3 in DNA: TGTGCCAGCAGCGGGACAGGGGGTCAGCCCCAGCATTTT. Encoded protein: CASSGTGGQPQHF. Together with reference TRBV5-6 and TRBJ1-5, the CDR3 gives the full variable domain: DAGVTQSPTHLIKTRGQQVTLRCSPKSGHDTVSWYQQALGQGPQFIFQYYEEEERQRGNFPDRFSGHQFPNYSSELNVNALLLGDSALYLCASSGTGGQPQHFGDGTRLSIL.

CDR3 sequence reads: CSASYREGTDTQYF. For the CDR3, the DNA is TGCAGTGCTAGTTACAGGGAGGGAACAGATACGCAGTATTTT. V gene TRBV20-1 combines with J gene TRBJ2-3; D is possibly TRBD2 (7 bases). Germline lookup yields CDR1 DFQATT and CDR2 SNEGSKA (reference sequence). The CDR3 extends over 14 amino acids. Trimming took 3 bases from V and 3 from J, leaving 13 bases between them.

The V and J genes are TRBV5-5 and TRBJ1-1; TRBD1 aligns across 7 bases. The V gene's germline CDR1 is SGHKS and CDR2 YYEKEE (reference sequence). V lost 7 bases to trimming and J lost 1 base; unmatched junction nucleotides: 4. The CDR3 is 13 residues long. The CDR3 region has the DNA TGTGCCAGCCGGGACAGTGCGAACACTGAAGCTTTCTTT. It yields the protein CASRDSANTEAFF.

This clone appeared once. The chain uses TRBV5-1 and TRBJ1-5, with TRBD1 matching 9 bases. The CDR3 is made up of 17 amino acids. Germline loops: CDR1 SGHRS, CDR2 YFSETQ. V lost 6 bases and J lost 1; bases outside the gene matches: 11. CDR3 amino acids: CASTFNQDRGSNQPQHF. The CDR3 nucleotides are TGCGCCAGCACCTTTAATCAGGACAGGGGAAGCAATCAGCCCCAGCATTTT.

This CDR3 is CASNLPDRGRYEQYF. CDR3 DNA: TGTGCCAGCAACTTACCGGACAGGGGGCGGTACGAGCAGTACTTC. This rearrangement joins TRBV5-6 to TRBJ2-7, with TRBD1 identical over 11 bases. Unmatched junction bases numbered 9, after V lost 6 bases and J lost 4 bases. The CDR3 sequence is 15 residues long. Germline-derived CDR1 and CDR2 are SGHDT and YYEEEE.